This T cell receptor beta chain emerged from a study of molecular identifiers for immune sequencing clone quantification. Points from the study as a whole: Jurkat TCR RNA spiked in from one cell could reportedly be detected among approximately 980,000 naive cells. Effector cells had over 98% of their molecules in clones above 20 RNA copies, while naive cells had under 1%.

Using 10%, 30% or 50% RNA, naive CD8 libraries were derived from 20,000 to 1,000,000 sorted cells. Details on this clonotype: What it recognizes is unknown. This may stem from a read error, because a much larger clone lies one nucleotide away.

Via MiXCR, TCRdb re-called the PCR reads, giving one row per CDR3 protein. This table holds approximately 60,000 distinct CDR3 sequences, around a fifth found once. Germline CDR1 MGHRA, CDR2 YSYEKL. This CDR3 contains 12 residues. Sample: naive CD8+ T cells from blood, with Jurkat cell RNA spiked in. Subset: FACS-sorted CD8+CD4-CCR7+CD45RA+ naive T cells. J is TRBJ2-7 and V is TRBV4-1, with D perhaps matching TRBD2 (5 bases). This receptor was taken from a human donor in good health. Some libraries in this study had Jurkat cell RNA spiked in. The CDR3 loop reads CVSTSPGYEQYF. The CDR3 coding sequence is TGCGTCAGCACATCCCCGGGGTACGAGCAGTACTTC.